What follows are 16 T cell receptor beta chains derived from one specimen sequenced in a study of T cell responses to AZD1222 COVID-19 vaccine (dated by TCRdb to about 2021). Library preparation was by the immunoSEQ multiplex PCR assay. Held by TCRdb, this immuneACCESS table contains in-frame sequences only and omits some clones. Under half of the omission traces to an unresolved V gene where checked; the cause of the rest is unknown. In all, the sample holds approximately 50,000 clones, and 65% to 80% of those were seen once. 6% to 7% of the sample comes from the top ten. The time point label here, explained by the study, means: baseline before first vaccination. Material: peripheral blood, obtained on day 0 of AZD1222 vaccination. These receptors all come from an adult in good health.

This clone was recorded at least ten times. The J gene is TRBJ1-6, the V gene TRBV2; TRBD1 agrees at 10 bases. J lost 6 bases, V lost 7 bases, and 3 bases had no gene match. Germline values: CDR1 SNHLY, CDR2 FYNNEI. The CDR3 runs to 14 residues. CDR3 nucleotides: TGTGCCAGCAAGAGGGACAGGGGTAATTCACCCCTCCACTTT. This sequence encodes CASKRDRGNSPLHF.

The chain uses TRBV28 and TRBJ2-5; possibly TRBD2 for D (6 bases). Trimming stripped 5 bases from V and 1 base from J, with 11 bases between. This CDR3 comprises 14 residues. The germline V gene has CDR1 MDHEN and CDR2 SYDVKM. CDR3 sequence reads: CASSPRDFQETQYF. The CDR3 nucleotides are TGTGCCAGCAGTCCGCGGGACTTCCAAGAGACCCAGTACTTC.

The chain combines TRBV30 with TRBJ2-2, with D perhaps matching TRBD1 (5 bases). Germline V CDR1 and CDR2: GTSNPN, SVGIG (reference sequence). The CDR3 has 13 amino acids. The V end lost 0 bases, the J end lost 6 bases, and 8 bases lay between the germline ends. This CDR3 reads CAWSVRRAGELFF. CDR3 nucleotides: TGTGCCTGGAGTGTTCGCAGGGCCGGGGAGCTGTTTTTT.

This chain joins TRBV5-1 and TRBJ2-2; a possible D gene is TRBD1 (7 bases). The germline V gene has CDR1 SGHRS and CDR2 YFSETQ. The CDR3 loop spans 16 amino acids. With 0 bases removed from V and 5 bases from J, the gap between germline ends came to 14 bases. CDR3 nucleotide sequence: TGCGCCAGCAGCTTGGAGGTTTCAGGGGGGACCGGGGAGCTGTTTTTT. Its translation is CASSLEVSGGTGELFF.

This chain links TRBV29-1 with TRBJ2-5, with TRBD2 matching 9 bases. The germline CDR1 and CDR2 sequences are SQVTM and ANQGSEA. The ends lost 4 bases at V and 3 bases at J; junction bases unmatched: 6. The CDR3 is made up of 14 amino acids. CDR3 nucleotides: TGCAGCGTTGTCTTGGGCGGGAGGGAAGAGACCCAGTACTTC. Translating gives CSVVLGGREETQYF. Together with reference TRBV29-1 and TRBJ2-5, the CDR3 gives the full variable domain: SAVISQKPSRDICQRGTSLTIQCQVDSQVTMMFWYRQQPGQSLTLIATANQGSEATYESGFVIDKFPISRPNLTFSTLTVSNMSPEDSSIYLCSVVLGGREETQYFGPGTRLLVL.

The count of this clone is one. This chain uses TRBV14 with TRBJ2-6; 7 bases line up with TRBD1. The V and J ends lost 2 bases and 5 bases, in that order; junction bases with no gene match: 6. Germline V CDR1 and CDR2: SGHDN, FVKESK. The CDR3 runs to 16 residues. This CDR3 reads CASSQRYRGRANVLTF. CDR3 DNA: TGTGCCAGCAGCCAACGGTACAGGGGTAGGGCCAACGTCCTGACTTTC.

The chain employs TRBV27 and TRBJ1-1; tentatively, D is TRBD1 (5 bases). The CDR3 spans 15 residues. CDR1 and CDR2 from the germline V gene are MNHEY and SMNVEV (reference sequence). With 5 bases removed from V and 0 bases from J, the gap between germline ends came to 13 bases. CDR3 sequence: CASSTIRDLNTEAFF. The CDR3 DNA sequence: TGTGCCAGCAGTACCATCAGGGACCTGAACACTGAAGCTTTCTTT.

The rearrangement joins TRBV10-1 to TRBJ2-5; no reliable D call. Germline V gene lookup returns CDR1 WNHNN and CDR2 SYGVQD (reference sequence). The CDR3 sequence is 13 residues long. V was pared by 2 bases and J by 2 bases, with 6 bases between. The CDR3, as DNA: TGCGCCAGCAGTGAGGGGCTGCAAGAGACCCAGTACTTC. Its protein product is CASSEGLQETQYF.

The V and J genes are TRBV7-8 and TRBJ1-6, with unresolved D. The germline CDR1 and CDR2 sequences are SGHVS and FQNEAQ. This CDR3 region has 13 residues. V was clipped by 5 bases and J by 9 bases, with 11 bases between them. CDR3 DNA: TGTGCCAGCAGCCCGGACCTTCGTTCACCCCTCCACTTT. Its translation: CASSPDLRSPLHF.

The V and J genes are TRBV4-1 and TRBJ2-1; no clear D. V was shortened by 0 bases and J by 0 bases, with 15 bases between the two germline ends. The CDR3 is made up of 18 amino acids. Germline CDR1 is MGHRA and CDR2 is YSYEKL. DNA of the CDR3: TGCGCCAGCAGCCAAGAGGTGGTAGGGCAGCTCTCCTACAATGAGCAGTTCTTC. Amino acid sequence: CASSQEVVGQLSYNEQFF.

In this sample, this clone turned up a few times. The chain uses TRBV19 and TRBJ2-5, with 11 bases that match TRBD2. With 4 bases clipped from V and 5 bases from J, the junction kept 9 bases outside the gene matches. The CDR3 covers 16 residues. Per the germline V gene, CDR1 is LNHDA and CDR2 is SQIVND (reference sequence). The CDR3 region has the DNA TGTGCCAGTAGTAAAGCGGCTAGCGGGGGGCGGGAGACCCAGTACTTC. This codes for CASSKAASGGRETQYF.

The V gene is TRBV4-1, the J gene TRBJ1-4; D is unresolved. From germline, CDR1 is MGHRA and CDR2 YSYEKL. V was cut by 0 bases and J by 4 bases, with 15 bases left in between. The CDR3 has 17 amino acids. CDR3 sequence (DNA): TGCGCCAGCAGCCAAGATCCAGGTCATAGATTTAATGAAAAACTGTTTTTT. This translates into CASSQDPGHRFNEKLFF.

This CDR3 reads CASSLRPTGDGSPLHF. CDR3 nucleotide sequence: TGTGCCAGCAGCCTTCGCCCGACAGGGGATGGATCACCCCTCCACTTT. The chain uses TRBV3-1 (or the pseudogene TRBV3-2) and TRBJ1-6; 8 positions agree with TRBD1. This CDR3 has 16 amino acids. Germline V lookup: CDR1 LGHDT, CDR2 YNNKEL (reference sequence). J lost 10 bases, V lost 4 bases, and 12 bases had no gene match.

This clone was found a few times. This rearrangement joins TRBV6-5 to TRBJ1-2; 7 bases match TRBD1. This CDR3 is built from 12 residues. V lost 8 bases to trimming and J lost 2 bases; unmatched junction nucleotides: 2. The germline CDR1 and CDR2 sequences are MNHEY and SVGAGI. CDR3 loop: CASGGQNYGYTF. As DNA, the CDR3 is TGTGCCAGCGGGGGACAGAACTATGGCTACACCTTC.

The rearrangement joins TRBV28 to TRBJ2-4; D is ambiguous. This CDR3 is built from 11 residues. Trimming removed 6 bases at V and 7 bases at J, with 7 bases between. Looked up from germline, CDR1 is MDHEN and CDR2 is SYDVKM. CDR3 protein: CASSHGNIQYF. For the CDR3, the DNA is TGTGCCAGCAGCCACGGGAACATTCAGTACTTC.

The V and J genes are TRBV5-1 and TRBJ2-7; TRBD2 matches at 9 bases. The CDR3 is 15 residues long. Germline CDR1 and CDR2: SGHRS and YFSETQ. V trimming: 2 bases; J trimming: 1 base; junction bases outside the gene matches: 4. CDR3 sequence reads: CASSFSAGGSYEQYF. The DNA of the CDR3 is TGCGCCAGCAGCTTTTCAGCGGGAGGTTCCTACGAGCAGTACTTC.